This T cell receptor (beta chain) appears in the sequencing data of a study of shared clonotypes between healthy human individuals. Germline CDR1 is MNHEY and CDR2 is SMNVEV (reference sequence). The V gene lost 6 bases and the J gene lost 2 bases, with 9 bases spanning the gap. The CDR3 runs 13 residues. Study-level findings and limits: Around 5% was the fraction of naive CD4 clonotypes found shared across four donors.

A note on this clone: Its specificity is not known.

Naive CD8 isolation took CD45RO-negative cells positively selected for CCR7 and excluded terminally differentiated effector memory CD45RA+ cells. Replicate PCRs from sorted subsets contained roughly 200 ng DNA, which is 29,000 or so T cell genomes. The protocol was immunoSEQ multiplex PCR, while the TCRdb copy is restricted to in-frame clones and leaves out a portion. Of about 610,000 clones in the sample, about 95% were seen once. Material for sequencing was naive CD8+ T cells sorted from blood. The V and J genes are TRBV27 and TRBJ2-3; D remains unclear. The TCR sequence derives from a woman in her twenties or thirties in good health. The CDR3: CASSLVLTDTQYF. Written as DNA, the CDR3 is TGTGCCAGCAGCCTCGTACTCACAGATACGCAGTATTTT.